This section outlines one T cell receptor (beta chain) sequence together with its context. The data were taken from a study of blood T cell repertoires in COVID-19. The data were produced by immunoSEQ multiplex PCR, yet TCRdb's version contains in-frame clones alone and is incomplete. The sample holds 85,000 to 120,000 clones, 84% seen once. This CDR3 comprises 13 residues. The V and J ends lost 5 bases and 4 bases respectively, with 11 bases between them. Germline loops: CDR1 SGHDN, CDR2 FVKESK. The sample comprised peripheral blood. The origin of this receptor is a woman aged 55-69 years with acute or convalescent COVID-19. The chain combines TRBV14 with TRBJ1-2; D is undetermined. The CDR3 protein is CASSENLFYGYTF. The CDR3, as DNA: TGTGCCAGCAGCGAGAACCTTTTCTATGGCTACACCTTC. Drawing the rest from reference TRBV14 and TRBJ1-2, the complete variable domain is EAGVTQFPSHSVIEKGQTVTLRCDPISGHDNLYWYRRVMGKEIKFLLHFVKESKQDESGMPNNRFLAERTGGTYSTLKVQPAELEDSGVYFCASSENLFYGYTFGSGTRLTVV.